The 27 T cell receptor beta chains below come from one sample, sequenced in a study of T cell responses to AZD1222 COVID-19 vaccine. Some clones are missing from TCRdb's copy, which holds only in-frame ones; the method was immunoSEQ multiplex PCR. The sample holds roughly 130,000 clones, 88% seen once. The material sequenced was peripheral blood, taken on day 0 of MenACWY control vaccination. All receptors come from an adult in good health.

The genes are TRBV13 and TRBJ2-2; D gene ambiguous. This CDR3 contains 12 residues. CDR1 and CDR2 (germline): PRHDT, FYEKMQ (reference sequence). V lost 1 base, J lost 4 bases, and 1 base lay in between. The CDR3 protein is CASSLVTGELFF. The CDR3 DNA follows: TGTGCCAGCAGCTTAGTCACCGGGGAGCTGTTTTTT.

This chain's CDR3 is CASSGVGGQPQHF. As DNA, the CDR3 is TGTGCCAGCAGTGGGGTAGGGGGTCAGCCCCAGCATTTT. The chain has TRBV25-1 and TRBJ1-5; the D gene is possibly TRBD1 (6 bases). The CDR3 totals 13 residues. V was pared by 4 bases and J by 6 bases, with 10 bases between. Germline V CDR1 and CDR2: MGHDK, SYGVNS. Full variable domain (outside the CDR3, taken from reference TRBV25-1 and TRBJ1-5): EADIYQTPRYLVIGTGKKITLECSQTMGHDKMYWYQQDPGMELHLIHYSYGVNSTEKGDLSSESTVSRIRTEHFPLTLESARPSHTSQYLCASSGVGGQPQHFGDGTRLSIL.

The V and J genes are TRBV30 and TRBJ1-4; D is uncertain. CDR1 is GTSNPN and CDR2 is SVGIG in the germline V gene (reference sequence). Trimming left V 3 bases short and J 8 bases short, with 19 bases between. The CDR3 runs to 15 residues. This chain's CDR3 is CAWSVLGHPREKLFF. CDR3 nucleotides: TGTGCCTGGAGCGTTCTGGGCCACCCAAGGGAAAAACTGTTTTTT.

This chain connects TRBV5-8 to TRBJ1-6, with D possibly matching TRBD1 (6 bases). Germline lookup yields CDR1 SGHTS and CDR2 YDEGEE. V dropped 3 bases and J dropped 8 bases, with 12 bases sitting between them. CDR3 size: 14 residues. CDR3 sequence reads: CASSWRGGYSPLHF. Here the CDR3 DNA reads TGTGCCAGCAGCTGGAGGGGGGGGTATTCACCCCTCCACTTT.

This chain connects TRBV3-1 (or the pseudogene TRBV3-2) to TRBJ1-5; D is perhaps TRBD1 (6 bases). This CDR3 comprises 14 residues. Trimming left V 4 bases short and J 4 bases short, with 11 bases between. Germline CDR1 LGHDT, CDR2 YNNKEL (reference sequence). As DNA, the CDR3 is TGTGCCAGCAGCCCCAGGGGCCTAAATCAGCCCCAGCATTTT. The encoded protein is CASSPRGLNQPQHF.

The genes are TRBV5-5 and TRBJ2-5; 9 bases are shared with TRBD1. The V segment lost 1 base and the J segment 5 bases; nucleotides outside the gene matches: 6. Germline CDR1 and CDR2: SGHKS and YYEKEE (reference sequence). This CDR3 is 15 amino acids long. DNA for the CDR3: TGTGCCAGCAGCTTGCCTCTGACAGGGGGGGAGACCCAGTACTTC. Amino acid sequence: CASSLPLTGGETQYF.

V gene TRBV2 combines with J gene TRBJ2-3; 7 bases fit TRBD2. J lost 7 bases, V lost 4 bases, and 8 bases had no gene match. The CDR3 contains 14 residues. CDR1 is SNHLY, CDR2 FYNNEI, per germline. The CDR3 loop is CASSAEGRGNTQYF. DNA of the CDR3: TGTGCCAGCAGTGCGGAGGGGAGGGGAAATACGCAGTATTTT.

This chain links TRBV27 with TRBJ2-2; D not certain. From germline, CDR1 is MNHEY and CDR2 SMNVEV (reference sequence). V dropped 3 bases and J dropped 4 bases, with 12 bases sitting between them. CDR3 length: 15 residues. The CDR3 is CASSLGGMGTGELFF. The CDR3 DNA reads as TGTGCCAGCAGTTTGGGTGGGATGGGCACCGGGGAGCTGTTTTTT.

As to this clone: A read error may account for a junction end that differs from germline. V usage is TRBV2 and J usage is TRBJ1-2; 7 bases line up with TRBD1. The CDR3 has 11 amino acids. Per germline, CDR1 SNHLY and CDR2 FYNNEI. For the CDR3, the DNA is TGTGCCAGCAGGCAGACAGGGATGTTGCTCTTC. It yields the protein CASRQTGMLLF.

The chain couples TRBV30 to TRBJ1-1; D possibly corresponds to TRBD1 (5 bases). Trimming left V 2 bases short and J 1 base short, with 11 bases between. Germline V gene lookup returns CDR1 GTSNPN and CDR2 SVGIG (reference sequence). This CDR3 has 14 amino acids. The CDR3 region is CAWSMGRRNTEAFF. In nucleotides, the CDR3 is TGTGCCTGGAGTATGGGACGGAGGAACACTGAAGCTTTCTTT.

This chain joins TRBV12-3 or TRBV12-4 and TRBJ1-1; TRBD1 matches at 7 bases. Unmatched junction bases numbered 3, after V lost 3 bases and J lost 5 bases. The CDR3 is made up of 13 amino acids. This CDR3 reads CASSLAGGTEAFF. The CDR3 nucleotides read TGTGCCAGCAGTTTGGCAGGGGGGACTGAAGCTTTCTTT.

The chain recombines TRBV6-5 with TRBJ2-7, with D tentatively TRBD1 or TRBD2 (5 bases each). CDR3 length: 12 residues. The ends were cut back, 6 bases at V and 5 bases at J, with 11 bases in the middle. Per the germline V gene, CDR1 is MNHEY and CDR2 is SVGAGI. The CDR3 nucleotides are TGTGCCAGCAGAGAGGGGAACCACGAGCAGTACTTC. Translation gives CASREGNHEQYF.

The chain carries TRBV25-1 and TRBJ2-1, with TRBD2 matching 8 bases. This CDR3 contains 16 residues. V lost 2 bases to trimming and J lost 8 bases; unmatched junction nucleotides: 11. Germline-derived CDR1 and CDR2 are MGHDK and SYGVNS. CDR3 DNA sequence: TGTGCCAGCAGTGAAAGTGGGACTAGACATTGGCATGAGCAGTTCTTC. This encodes CASSESGTRHWHEQFF.

This clone was counted once. V gene TRBV12-3 or TRBV12-4 combines with J gene TRBJ1-5; TRBD1 might be the D (5 bases). CDR3 length equals 13 residues. Trimming removed 6 bases from V and 5 bases from J, with 11 bases in between. The CDR3 DNA is TGTGCCAGCAGCGGACAACAGGATCAGCCCCAGCATTTT. Translating it yields CASSGQQDQPQHF.

The table lists this clone with a count of one. The V and J genes are TRBV3-1 (or the pseudogene TRBV3-2) and TRBJ2-5; TRBD2 matches 8 bases. This CDR3 has 14 residues. J gave up 3 bases and V 2 bases, and 2 bases lay outside the gene matches. The V gene's germline CDR1 is LGHDT and CDR2 YNNKEL (reference sequence). CDR3 region: CASSQLLAEETQYF. CDR3 DNA: TGTGCCAGCAGCCAACTACTAGCGGAAGAGACCCAGTACTTC.

The rearrangement uses TRBV7-9 and TRBJ2-5, with 7 bases matching TRBD2. The germline V gene encodes CDR1 SEHNR and CDR2 FQNEAQ (reference sequence). Trimming at V came to 3 bases and at J to 8 bases, leaving 3 bases not matched to a gene. The CDR3 contains 12 residues. CDR3 loop: CASSFREATQYF. CDR3 DNA: TGTGCCAGCAGCTTTCGGGAGGCAACCCAGTACTTC. Based on the CDR3 plus reference TRBV7-9 and TRBJ2-5, the full variable domain is DTGVSQNPRHKITKRGQNVTFRCDPISEHNRLYWYRQTLGQGPEFLTYFQNEAQLEKSRLLSDRFSAERPKGSFSTLEIQRTEQGDSAMYLCASSFREATQYFGPGTRLLVL.

The rearrangement joins TRBV3-1 (or the pseudogene TRBV3-2) to TRBJ2-2, with D maybe TRBD1 (7 bases). The length of the CDR3 is 14 residues. Germline-derived CDR1 and CDR2 are LGHDT and YNNKEL (reference sequence). Trimming took off 1 base at V and 6 bases at J, with 9 bases between the two ends. The CDR3 coding sequence is TGTGCCAGCAGCCAAGCCAGGGGGGCCGGGGAGCTGTTTTTT. Its translation is CASSQARGAGELFF.

This clone was recorded many times. This chain's CDR3 is CASSLGGHSTDTQYF. CDR3 coding DNA: TGCGCCAGCAGCTTGGGCGGGCATAGCACAGATACGCAGTATTTT. This rearrangement joins TRBV5-1 to TRBJ2-3, with D tentatively TRBD2 (5 bases). This CDR3 contains 15 residues. Trimming stripped 0 bases from V and 0 bases from J, with 8 bases between. Germline CDR1 and CDR2: SGHRS and YFSETQ.

V and J are TRBV2 and TRBJ1-2; 8 bases align to TRBD1. The length of the CDR3 is 15 residues. J was trimmed by 0 bases and V by 5 bases; bases with no gene match: 5. The V gene's germline CDR1 is SNHLY and CDR2 FYNNEI. The CDR3 region is CASSLDRGANYGYTF. CDR3 nucleotide sequence: TGTGCCAGCAGTCTAGACAGGGGAGCTAACTATGGCTACACCTTC.

V gene TRBV6-5 combines with J gene TRBJ2-1; 12 positions agree with TRBD2. Germline loops: CDR1 MNHEY, CDR2 SVGAGI. J lost 8 bases, V lost 4 bases, and 3 bases had no gene match. The CDR3 consists of 14 residues. DNA for the CDR3: TGTGCCAGCAGTTCCAGACTAGCGGGAGATGAGCAGTTCTTC. Its translation: CASSSRLAGDEQFF.

The V call is TRBV28, the J call TRBJ2-1; 7 positions agree with TRBD2. V trimming: 2 bases; J trimming: 7 bases; junction bases outside the gene matches: 8. The CDR3 spans 15 residues. Germline V CDR1 and CDR2: MDHEN, SYDVKM. CDR3: CASSLIGGRRNEQFF. Written as DNA, the CDR3 is TGTGCCAGCAGTTTAATCGGCGGGAGAAGGAATGAGCAGTTCTTC.

The chain is built from TRBV7-6 and TRBJ1-2; D gene unclear. The CDR3 totals 15 residues. Germline V gene lookup returns CDR1 SGHVS and CDR2 FNYEAQ. The V and J ends lost 5 bases and 2 bases respectively, with 15 bases between them. Here the CDR3 DNA reads TGTGCCAGCAGCCTCGGGGTGGCGGAAAACTATGGCTACACCTTC. It translates to CASSLGVAENYGYTF.

J is TRBJ2-7 and V is TRBV6-5; tentatively, D is TRBD1 (6 bases). Deletions cut 6 bases from V and 2 bases from J, with 17 bases between. Germline CDR1 is MNHEY and CDR2 is SVGAGI. This CDR3 comprises 15 residues. The DNA of the CDR3 is TGTGCCAGCAGAGGGGGAACAGCCCCTACCTACGAGCAGTACTTC. It codes for CASRGGTAPTYEQYF.

This chain joins TRBV30 and TRBJ2-7; 7 nucleotides agree with TRBD1. The junction had 8 bases not matched to a gene; V was cut back by 7 bases and J by 5 bases. Germline V gene sequence: CDR1 GTSNPN, CDR2 SVGIG (reference sequence). CDR3 length equals 12 residues. For the CDR3, the DNA is TGTGCCTCCCAAGGGGGCATCCACGAGCAGTACTTC. This encodes CASQGGIHEQYF.

This clone was recorded only once. The chain couples TRBV27 to TRBJ2-1, with 8 nucleotides matching TRBD2. With V trimmed by 8 bases and J by 8 bases, 14 bases remained unmatched. The CDR3 has 15 amino acids. From germline, CDR1 is MNHEY and CDR2 SMNVEV (reference sequence). CDR3 amino acids: CASRLLAVGFDEQFF. In nucleotides, the CDR3 is TGTGCCAGCCGCTTACTAGCGGTTGGTTTTGATGAGCAGTTCTTC.

The chain couples TRBV7-9 to TRBJ1-4; 7 nucleotides match TRBD1. CDR3 size: 16 residues. Germline lookup yields CDR1 SEHNR and CDR2 FQNEAQ (reference sequence). The J segment lost 8 bases and the V segment lost 1 base, leaving 10 bases of the junction unmatched. CDR3 sequence (DNA): TGTGCCAGCAGCTTAGGGAGACAGGGTTCCTTGGAAAAACTGTTTTTT. Amino acid sequence: CASSLGRQGSLEKLFF.

The chain links TRBV5-4 to TRBJ1-4; 9 bases map to TRBD1. V shed 4 bases, J shed 7 bases, and the junction held 14 bases outside the gene matches. The CDR3 is made up of 17 amino acids. The germline gives CDR1 SGHNT, CDR2 YYREEE (reference sequence). CDR3 sequence (DNA): TGTGCCAGCAGCGCGGGCTGGGGGGACAGGGAGGGTGAAAAACTGTTTTTT. Encoded protein: CASSAGWGDREGEKLFF.